This passage covers 26 T cell receptor beta chains from one sample sequenced in a study of T cells after posttransplantation cyclophosphamide. Cells defined as naive were viable CD3+CD4+ or CD3+CD8+ and CCR7+CD45RA+CD45RO-CD95-CD27+CD28+. Only in-frame clones appear in the TCRdb table, and some are missing; sequencing was by immunoSEQ multiplex PCR. The table shows about 22,000 clones, with 97% occurring only once. Sample: naive CD4+ T cells sorted from PBMCs. These receptors were taken from a man aged 50 to 59 in good health, CMV-negative, and a related stem cell transplant donor.

The chain combines TRBV5-4 with TRBJ2-7; TRBD2 matches at 8 bases. Germline values: CDR1 SGHNT, CDR2 YYREEE (reference sequence). The CDR3 is 14 amino acids. Germline trimming cut 2 bases from V and 2 bases from J; bases unmatched to any gene: 3. The CDR3 protein is CASSLEREPYEQYF. The CDR3 DNA reads as TGTGCCAGCAGCTTAGAGCGGGAGCCCTACGAGCAGTACTTC.

The chain employs TRBV28 and TRBJ2-2; tentatively, D is TRBD2 (6 bases). This CDR3 comprises 15 residues. Germline-derived CDR1 and CDR2 are MDHEN and SYDVKM. Trimming cost V 8 bases and J 6 bases, with 19 bases left between them. DNA of the CDR3: TGTGCCAGCCTCAACCGGGAGACCTTTGCCGGGGAGCTGTTTTTT. The encoded protein is CASLNRETFAGELFF.

V and J are TRBV5-4 and TRBJ1-6, with TRBD1 matching over 8 bases. Unmatched junction bases numbered 3, after V lost 4 bases and J lost 6 bases. The CDR3 is 14 amino acids. Germline V gives CDR1 SGHNT, CDR2 YYREEE (reference sequence). The CDR3 sequence: CASSPDRGNSPLHF. CDR3 bases: TGTGCCAGCAGCCCAGACAGGGGTAATTCACCCCTCCACTTT.

This clone was observed once. The chain couples TRBV19 to TRBJ1-1; no definite D call. This CDR3 has 15 residues. The germline V gene encodes CDR1 LNHDA and CDR2 SQIVND (reference sequence). V lost 0 bases and J lost 4, with 12 bases in between. The CDR3 DNA sequence: TGTGCCAGTAGTATAGATCTTGCGCCCCGCACTGAAGCTTTCTTT. Translating it yields CASSIDLAPRTEAFF. The full variable domain, completed using reference TRBV19 and TRBJ1-1, is DGGITQSPKYLFRKEGQNVTLSCEQNLNHDAMYWYRQDPGQGLRLIYYSQIVNDFQKGDIAEGYSVSREKKESFPLTVTSAQKNPTAFYLCASSIDLAPRTEAFFGQGTRLTVV.

The V gene is TRBV29-1, the J gene TRBJ2-1; 8 bases agree with TRBD1. Trimming at V came to 6 bases and at J to 1 base, leaving 2 bases not matched to a gene. The CDR3 length is 13 residues. CDR1 SQVTM and CDR2 ANQGSEA come from the germline V gene. This CDR3 reads CSVRQGSYNEQFF. The CDR3 DNA reads TGCAGCGTACGACAGGGGTCCTACAATGAGCAGTTCTTC.

CDR3 loop: CASSPRRRGDSPLHF. The CDR3 DNA reads TGTGCCAGCAGCCCCCGGCGCAGGGGGGATTCACCCCTCCACTTT. The J gene is TRBJ1-6, the V gene TRBV7-2, with TRBD1 identical over 7 bases. The V gene end was trimmed by 5 bases and the J gene end by 8 bases; junction bases not matched to a gene: 9. The CDR3 totals 15 residues. Per germline, CDR1 SGHTA and CDR2 FQGNSA.

The chain is built from TRBV2 and TRBJ1-6, with 9 bases aligning to TRBD1. CDR3 length equals 16 residues. Trimming cost V 3 bases and J 9 bases; bases outside gene matches: 9. The V gene's germline CDR1 is SNHLY and CDR2 FYNNEI. CDR3 amino acids: CASSEEGQGFSSPLHF. In DNA, the CDR3 is TGTGCCAGCAGTGAGGAGGGACAGGGATTCAGTTCACCCCTCCACTTT. The full variable domain, its missing parts supplied by reference TRBV2 and TRBJ1-6, is EPEVTQTPSHQVTQMGQEVILRCVPISNHLYFYWYRQILGQKVEFLVSFYNNEISEKSEIFDDQFSVERPDGSNFTLKIRSTKLEDSAMYFCASSEEGQGFSSPLHFGNGTRLTVT.

The rearrangement joins TRBV30 to TRBJ2-7; 8 nucleotides line up with TRBD2. With 2 bases clipped from V and 4 bases from J, the junction kept 4 bases outside the gene matches. CDR1 and CDR2 from the germline V gene are GTSNPN and SVGIG (reference sequence). The CDR3 extends over 13 amino acids. CDR3 in amino acids: CAWSLGLGYEQYF. The CDR3 coding sequence is TGTGCCTGGAGTTTGGGACTAGGATACGAGCAGTACTTC.

The genes are TRBV19 and TRBJ2-7; 11 bases match TRBD2. Germline values: CDR1 LNHDA, CDR2 SQIVND (reference sequence). CDR3 length equals 13 residues. V shed 7 bases, J shed 10 bases, and the junction held 9 bases outside the gene matches. CDR3 sequence: CASNTSGGPRQYF. CDR3 DNA sequence: TGTGCCAGTAACACTAGCGGGGGACCGAGACAGTACTTC.

CDR3 nucleotides: TGTGCCAGCAGTGATTGGGGGGGAGTTAGGTATGGCTACACCTTC. Its translation: CASSDWGGVRYGYTF. The chain uses TRBV6-1 and TRBJ1-2; a weak D match, TRBD1 (5 bases). This CDR3 contains 15 residues. Trimming removed 3 bases at V and 5 bases at J, with 16 bases between. Germline V gene sequence: CDR1 MNHNS, CDR2 SASEGT.

This rearrangement joins TRBV2 to TRBJ2-5; 7 nucleotides line up with TRBD1. The CDR3 covers 13 residues. The ends lost 5 bases at V and 5 bases at J; junction bases unmatched: 5. Germline values: CDR1 SNHLY, CDR2 FYNNEI. The DNA of the CDR3 is TGTGCCAGCAGTCGTGACAGGGAGGAGACCCAGTACTTC. It translates to CASSRDREETQYF.

This sequence joins TRBV11-2 and TRBJ1-6; D gene ambiguous. Trimming removed 5 bases at V and 7 bases at J, with 21 bases between. The CDR3 length is 17 residues. Germline CDR1 and CDR2: SGHAT and FQNNGV. CDR3 amino acids: CASSAPPWQKRNSPLHF. DNA of the CDR3: TGTGCCAGCAGCGCCCCTCCCTGGCAGAAGAGGAATTCACCCCTCCACTTT.

The chain links TRBV5-1 to TRBJ2-3, with 12 bases lining up with TRBD2. V dropped 4 bases and J dropped 4; count of bases not matched to a gene: 4. CDR1 and CDR2 from the germline V gene are SGHRS and YFSETQ. The CDR3 has 15 residues. For the CDR3, the DNA is TGCGCCAGCAGCCAAACTAGCGGGAGGTCAGATACGCAGTATTTT. Its translation is CASSQTSGRSDTQYF.

CDR3 bases: TGCGCCAGCAGTGTAGCCCCCATGGGGAACACTGAAGCTTTCTTT. Encoded protein: CASSVAPMGNTEAFF. This chain uses TRBV5-1 with TRBJ1-1; unclear D gene. Trimming shortened V by 5 bases and J by 1 base, and 15 bases separated the two germline ends. In germline, CDR1 is SGHRS, CDR2 YFSETQ. The CDR3 is made up of 15 amino acids.

CDR3 amino acids: CASSLAPGLAGYEQYF. In nucleotides, the CDR3 is TGCGCCAGCAGCTTGGCTCCGGGACTAGCGGGCTACGAGCAGTACTTC. V gene TRBV5-1 combines with J gene TRBJ2-7, with 12 bases that match TRBD2. V lost 0 bases and J lost 3; bases outside the gene matches: 4. CDR3 size: 16 residues. Germline V CDR1 and CDR2: SGHRS, YFSETQ. Drawing the rest from reference TRBV5-1 and TRBJ2-7, the complete variable domain is KAGVTQTPRYLIKTRGQQVTLSCSPISGHRSVSWYQQTPGQGLQFLFEYFSETQRNKGNFPGRFSGRQFSNSRSEMNVSTLELGDSALYLCASSLAPGLAGYEQYFGPGTRLTVT.

CDR3 DNA: TGTGCCAGCAGTCCCACCGACAGGGCCCAGCCCCAGCATTTT. It is translated as CASSPTDRAQPQHF. The chain uses TRBV2 and TRBJ1-5; 7 bases map to TRBD1. CDR1 and CDR2 from the germline V gene are SNHLY and FYNNEI. The CDR3 sequence is 14 residues long. With V trimmed by 5 bases and J by 7 bases, 8 bases remained unmatched.

The V call is TRBV4-1, the J call TRBJ1-2; D remains unclear. Per the germline V gene, CDR1 is MGHRA and CDR2 is YSYEKL. The CDR3 has 15 residues. Trimming stripped 0 bases from V and 3 bases from J, with 11 bases between. The CDR3 sequence is CASSQEVLVDYGYTF. CDR3 DNA: TGCGCCAGCAGCCAAGAGGTACTAGTGGACTATGGCTACACCTTC.

The chain recombines TRBV19 with TRBJ1-3, with D unresolved. Germline CDR1 and CDR2: LNHDA and SQIVND (reference sequence). Trimming removed 5 bases from V and 3 bases from J, with 2 bases in between. The CDR3 sequence is 11 residues long. CDR3 protein: CASSRGNTIYF. DNA of the CDR3: TGTGCCAGTAGTCGTGGAAACACCATATATTTT.

CDR3 amino acids: CASSLSFGRGYEQYF. CDR3 DNA sequence: TGTGCCAGCAGTTTATCGTTTGGCAGGGGATACGAGCAGTACTTC. The V gene is TRBV27, the J gene TRBJ2-7, with D maybe TRBD1 (6 bases). Germline V CDR1 and CDR2: MNHEY, SMNVEV (reference sequence). This CDR3 contains 15 residues. Trimming cost V 0 bases and J 4 bases, with 13 bases left between them.

The chain joins TRBV2 to TRBJ1-1; possible D gene TRBD1, 6 bases. Trimming took 7 bases from V and 4 from J, leaving 16 bases between them. The CDR3 is 14 residues long. Germline values: CDR1 SNHLY, CDR2 FYNNEI. The CDR3 reads CASTSQGSGTEAFF. In DNA, the CDR3 is TGTGCCAGCACTTCTCAGGGGTCGGGCACTGAAGCTTTCTTT.

This chain links TRBV11-3 with TRBJ2-3; TRBD2 aligns across 8 bases. Germline CDR1 reads SGHNT; CDR2 reads YENEEA. This CDR3 is built from 16 residues. With V trimmed by 5 bases and J by 2 bases, 9 bases remained unmatched. This CDR3 is CASSPGGGGATDTQYF. The CDR3 region has the DNA TGTGCCAGCAGCCCCGGGGGGGGCGGGGCCACAGATACGCAGTATTTT.

The chain joins TRBV4-3 to TRBJ2-7, with 7 bases that match TRBD1. The V and J ends lost 0 bases and 3 bases, in that order; junction bases with no gene match: 8. CDR3 size: 16 residues. CDR1 is LGHNA and CDR2 is YSLEER in the germline V gene. CDR3 in DNA: TGCGCCAGCAGCCAAGATGAGCGTGCAGGGGGCTACGAGCAGTACTTC. It encodes CASSQDERAGGYEQYF.

The J gene is TRBJ1-2, the V gene TRBV9, with 9 positions matching TRBD1. After removal of 0 bases from V and 8 bases from J, the junction contained 5 bases not matched to a gene. This CDR3 comprises 14 residues. CDR1 is SGDLS and CDR2 is YYNGEE in the germline V gene. Here the CDR3 DNA reads TGTGCCAGCAGCGTAGTGGGACAGGGTGGAGGCTACACCTTC. It encodes CASSVVGQGGGYTF.

This rearrangement joins TRBV19 to TRBJ2-3, with 9 bases matching TRBD1. The J segment lost 5 bases and the V segment lost 6 bases, leaving 3 bases of the junction unmatched. CDR1 is LNHDA, CDR2 SQIVND, per germline (reference sequence). There are 13 residues in the CDR3. For the CDR3, the DNA is TGTGCCAGTAGGGGACAGGGCGAAGATACGCAGTATTTT. It encodes CASRGQGEDTQYF.

The chain uses TRBV5-1 and TRBJ2-7; D not certain. Germline V gene data show CDR1 as SGHRS and CDR2 as YFSETQ. Trimming cost V 0 bases and J 7 bases, with 11 bases left between them. The CDR3 runs 13 residues. CDR3 in amino acids: CASSLGSSGEQYF. CDR3 bases: TGCGCCAGCAGCTTGGGCTCCTCGGGTGAGCAGTACTTC.

This chain uses TRBV7-3 with TRBJ1-1; tentatively, D is TRBD1 (6 bases). V gave up 5 bases and J gave up 2 bases, with 12 bases separating them. The CDR3 has 14 amino acids. The germline V gene encodes CDR1 SGHTA and CDR2 FQGTGA. CDR3 sequence (DNA): TGTGCCAGCAGCAAACAGGGACTAAACACTGAAGCTTTCTTT. Translation: CASSKQGLNTEAFF.